The 7 T cell receptor beta chains reported below all come from one sample, sequenced in a study of early T cells in non-severe SARS-CoV-2 infection. MiXCR, run by TCRdb on the 5' RACE reads, gives a single entry per CDR3 protein. The sample carries some 64,000 distinct CDR3 sequences, almost 9% recorded once. Source: whole blood, taken at baseline. The source of these receptors is an adult who was a healthcare worker with PCR-confirmed SARS-CoV-2 infection or an uninfected control (not recorded which).

The chain recombines TRBV6-6 with TRBJ1-2; unclear D gene. Germline values: CDR1 MNHNY, CDR2 SVGAGI (reference sequence). V gave up 2 bases and J gave up 1 base, with 8 bases separating them. There are 14 residues in the CDR3. The CDR3 DNA is TGTGCCAGCAGTTACGCAGAGCTTAACTATGGCTACACCTTC. Its translation is CASSYAELNYGYTF.

The table lists this clonotype with a few counts. A much bigger clone sits one base away, suggesting this may be a read error. The chain has TRBV7-6 and TRBJ1-1; D remains unclear. The length of the CDR3 is 13 residues. Trimming cost V 1 base and J 2 bases, with 5 bases left between them. Germline V CDR1 and CDR2: SGHVS, FNYEAQ. This CDR3 is CASSLEKNTEAFF. The CDR3 coding sequence is TGTGCCAGCAGCTTAGAGAAAAACACTGAAGCTTTCTTT.

About this clonotype: A read error may account for a junction end that differs from germline. The chain links TRBV7-7 to TRBJ2-7; TRBD1 matches at 9 bases. The CDR3 extends over 14 amino acids. Germline CDR1 and CDR2: SSHAT and FNYEAQ (reference sequence). This chain's CDR3 is CASSPGQGINEQYF. CDR3 sequence (DNA): TGTGCTAGCAGCCCAGGACAGGGGATCAACGAGCAGTACTTC.

At least ten counts were recorded for this clonotype. The chain couples TRBV29-1 to TRBJ1-2; TRBD1 matches at 7 bases. The germline V gene has CDR1 SQVTM and CDR2 ANQGSEA. V was pared by 7 bases and J by 4 bases, with 9 bases of the junction left unmatched. This CDR3 contains 13 residues. CDR3 sequence: CSATPQGSYGYTF. CDR3 DNA sequence: TGCAGCGCTACCCCACAGGGGAGCTATGGCTACACCTTC.

The chain joins TRBV5-5 to TRBJ1-2, with 8 bases that match TRBD1. The V gene end was trimmed by 1 base and the J gene end by 6 bases; junction bases not matched to a gene: 5. This CDR3 is 14 amino acids long. Germline-derived CDR1 and CDR2 are SGHKS and YYEKEE (reference sequence). The CDR3 DNA is TGTGCCAGCAGCTTGACGGACAGGGTTGATGGCTACACCTTC. Its protein product is CASSLTDRVDGYTF.

Many counts were recorded for this clonotype. The V call is TRBV6-1, the J call TRBJ1-2, with 10 positions matching TRBD1. Germline V gives CDR1 MNHNS, CDR2 SASEGT. Germline trimming cut 4 bases from V and 3 bases from J; bases unmatched to any gene: 5. The CDR3 is 15 residues long. CDR3 nucleotide sequence: TGTGCCAGCAGTGTGTCGACAGGGGGCCACTATGGCTACACCTTC. Translated, it gives CASSVSTGGHYGYTF.

This clonotype was observed at least ten times. The chain carries TRBV20-1 and TRBJ2-5; maybe TRBD2 (5 bases). V lost 0 bases and J lost 4, with 24 bases in between. Germline V gene lookup returns CDR1 DFQATT and CDR2 SNEGSKA (reference sequence). This CDR3 spans 18 amino acids. The CDR3 protein is CSARESPTTGLGIETQYF. CDR3 bases: TGCAGTGCTAGAGAGAGTCCTACTACGGGGTTAGGTATAGAGACCCAGTACTTC.